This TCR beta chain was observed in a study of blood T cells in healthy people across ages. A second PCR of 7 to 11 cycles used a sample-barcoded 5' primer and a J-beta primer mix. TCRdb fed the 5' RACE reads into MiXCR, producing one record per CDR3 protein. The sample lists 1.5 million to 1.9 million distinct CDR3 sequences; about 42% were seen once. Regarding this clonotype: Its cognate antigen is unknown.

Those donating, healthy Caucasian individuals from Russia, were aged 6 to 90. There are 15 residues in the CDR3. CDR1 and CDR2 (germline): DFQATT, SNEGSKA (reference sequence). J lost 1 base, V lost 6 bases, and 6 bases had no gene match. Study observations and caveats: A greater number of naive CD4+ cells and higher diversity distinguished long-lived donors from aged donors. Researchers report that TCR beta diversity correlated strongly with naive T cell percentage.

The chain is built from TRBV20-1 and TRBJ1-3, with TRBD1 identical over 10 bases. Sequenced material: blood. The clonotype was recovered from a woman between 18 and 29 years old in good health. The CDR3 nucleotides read TGCAGTGCGACCGGGACAGGGGCATCTGGAAACACCATATATTTT. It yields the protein CSATGTGASGNTIYF.